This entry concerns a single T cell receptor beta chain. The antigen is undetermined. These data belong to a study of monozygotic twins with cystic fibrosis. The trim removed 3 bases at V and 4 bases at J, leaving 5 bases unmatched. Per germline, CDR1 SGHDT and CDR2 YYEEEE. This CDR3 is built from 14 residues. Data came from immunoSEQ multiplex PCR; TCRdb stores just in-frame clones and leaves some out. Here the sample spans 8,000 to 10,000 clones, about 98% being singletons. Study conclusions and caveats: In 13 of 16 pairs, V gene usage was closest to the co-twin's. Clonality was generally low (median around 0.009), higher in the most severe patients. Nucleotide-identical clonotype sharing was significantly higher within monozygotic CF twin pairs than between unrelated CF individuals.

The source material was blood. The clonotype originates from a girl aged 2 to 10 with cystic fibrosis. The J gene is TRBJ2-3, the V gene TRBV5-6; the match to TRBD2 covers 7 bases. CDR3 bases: TGTGCCAGCAGCTCCCTGGCGGGAGCAGATACGCAGTATTTT. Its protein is CASSSLAGADTQYF.